This T cell receptor (beta chain) was sequenced in a study of T cells after yellow fever vaccination. Findings of the study overall: The study re-detected most primary-vaccination clones after the booster (about 95% CD4, roughly 90% CD8).

This clonotype occurred a few times. The antigen remains undetermined. Synthesis of TCR cDNA relied on 5'RACE template switching, which attached a universal primer site and UMIs. TCRdb itself ran the 5' RACE reads through MiXCR, one entry per CDR3 protein. This table holds more than 250,000 distinct CDR3 sequences, about 6.9% found once. Source: PBMCs, taken approximately 40 days after the first yellow fever vaccination. This clonotype originated in a man aged 18-30 years who received the YFV17D yellow fever vaccine.

This chain's CDR3 is CASSARTTENTGELFF. The CDR3 DNA reads as TGTGCCAGCAGTGCCAGGACTACCGAGAACACCGGGGAGCTGTTTTTT. The V gene is TRBV12-3 or TRBV12-4, the J gene TRBJ2-2, with D maybe TRBD2 (6 bases). V was shortened by 5 bases and J by 1 base, with 14 bases between the two germline ends. The CDR3 is made up of 16 amino acids.